This section outlines one T cell receptor beta chain sequence together with its context. The CDR3 contains 14 residues. V lost 7 bases and J 6 bases, leaving 16 bases between the germline ends. CDR1 and CDR2 (germline): LNHDA, SQIVND (reference sequence). The sample belongs to a study of HIV-infected patients and healthy controls. TCRdb re-analysed the 5' RACE reads in MiXCR, keeping a single row per CDR3 protein. The sample yields 65,000 to 70,000 distinct CDR3 sequences, roughly 16% seen once. The source of this sequence is a human donor in good health. The chain carries TRBV19 and TRBJ1-5, with D possibly TRBD1 on 5 matching bases. Sequenced sample: CD4+ T cells from blood. CDR3 region: CASTTQALGQPQHF. The CDR3 DNA sequence: TGTGCCAGTACGACACAGGCTTTGGGTCAGCCCCAGCATTTT.